The rows below give T cell receptor beta chains drawn from one sample of a study of blood T cell repertoires in COVID-19. The protocol was immunoSEQ multiplex PCR, while the TCRdb copy is restricted to in-frame clones and leaves out a portion. The profile shows approximately 140,000 clones, around 89% of them singletons. The sequenced sample consisted of peripheral blood. These receptors came from a man between 18 and 29 years old with COVID-19, enrolled during active disease. Each CDR3 is given with its conserved first and last residue. Each record gives: clone size, J gene, D gene, V gene, CDR3 protein, CDR3 DNA. The D gene is left open where the match is weak. For some rows the clone size is stated as once, few or many, or as a class when expanded; others skip it.

- | TRBJ1-3 | - | TRBV4-3 | CASSQDQWQRGNTIYF | TGCGCCAGCAGCCAAGATCAATGGCAGCGTGGAAACACCATATATTTT
once | TRBJ2-5 | TRBD2 | TRBV10-2 | CASTKGLAGAETQYF | TGCGCCAGCACCAAGGGACTAGCGGGAGCAGAGACCCAGTACTTC
- | TRBJ1-1 | TRBD1 | TRBV5-5 | CASSFREGARTEAFF | TGTGCCAGCAGCTTTCGCGAGGGGGCGCGGACTGAAGCTTTCTTT
once | TRBJ2-3 | - | TRBV5-1 | CASSRWGSGTDTQYF | TGCGCCAGCAGCCGGTGGGGCTCCGGAACAGATACGCAGTATTTT
once | TRBJ2-5 | - | TRBV27 | CASSLETPTGQETQYF | TGTGCCAGCAGTTTGGAAACGCCGACAGGTCAAGAGACCCAGTACTTC
few | TRBJ2-1 | TRBD2 | TRBV4-1 | CASSPRTSSSNNEQFF | TGCGCCAGCAGCCCCAGGACTAGCAGCTCTAACAATGAGCAGTTCTTC
- | TRBJ2-2 | TRBD2 | TRBV19 | CASSRWEGRNTGELFF | TGTGCCAGTAGTAGGTGGGAGGGACGGAACACCGGGGAGCTGTTTTTT
once | TRBJ2-7 | - | TRBV28 | CASSLGGGTPYEQYF | TGTGCCAGCAGTTTAGGGGGTGGGACTCCCTACGAGCAGTACTTC
once | TRBJ1-5 | - | TRBV6-2/TRBV6-3 | CASSYQGQGGNQPQHF | TGTGCCAGCAGTTATCAAGGGCAGGGCGGCAATCAGCCCCAGCATTTT
- | TRBJ2-1 | TRBD2 | TRBV27 | CASSRRLAGISYNEQFF | TGTGCCAGCAGTAGACGACTAGCGGGAATATCCTACAATGAGCAGTTCTTC
- | TRBJ2-4 | TRBD1 | TRBV6-5 | CASSYSQGANIQYF | TGTGCCAGCAGTTACTCCCAGGGGGCAAACATTCAGTACTTC
- | TRBJ1-1 | - | TRBV29-1 | CSVAPGVGTEAFF | TGCAGCGTTGCCCCAGGGGTAGGCACTGAAGCTTTCTTT
- | TRBJ2-5 | TRBD2 | TRBV18 | CASSQPTSGRETQYF | TGTGCCAGCTCACAACCGACTAGCGGGAGAGAGACCCAGTACTTC
- | TRBJ2-2 | TRBD2 | TRBV19 | CASRPGLAEYTGELFF | TGTGCCAGTAGACCAGGACTAGCGGAGTACACCGGGGAGCTGTTTTTT
- | TRBJ2-7 | - | TRBV21-1 | CASSKLTGGRNEQYF | TGTGCCAGCAGCAAACTTACAGGGGGCAGGAACGAGCAGTACTTC
- | TRBJ2-5 | TRBD1 | TRBV7-9 | CASLGQGHQETQYF | TGTGCCAGCTTAGGACAGGGGCACCAAGAGACCCAGTACTTC
- | TRBJ2-2 | - | TRBV5-1 | CASSFDGALTGELFF | TGCGCCAGCAGCTTTGATGGGGCTCTCACCGGGGAGCTGTTTTTT
- | TRBJ2-2 | TRBD2 | TRBV4-1 | CASSLRVAGGPGTGELFF | TGCGCCAGCAGCCTCAGAGTAGCGGGAGGGCCGGGGACCGGGGAGCTGTTTTTT
- | TRBJ2-7 | - | TRBV5-8 | CASTASSYEQYF | TGTGCCAGCACAGCTAGCTCCTACGAGCAGTACTTC
- | TRBJ2-7 | TRBD2 | TRBV15 | CATTKAGGPFEQYF | TGTGCCACCACCAAAGCGGGAGGGCCGTTCGAGCAGTACTTC
- | TRBJ2-5 | TRBD1 | TRBV19 | CASEQGQTQYF | TGTGCCAGTGAACAGGGGCAGACCCAGTACTTC
- | TRBJ1-2 | TRBD1 | TRBV24-1 | CATSDHGQGRYGYTF | TGTGCCACCAGTGACCATGGACAGGGCCGCTATGGCTACACCTTC
- | TRBJ1-3 | - | TRBV9 | CASSGTGSSGNTIYF | TGTGCCAGCAGCGGTACAGGGAGCTCTGGAAACACCATATATTTT
- | TRBJ1-2 | - | TRBV11-2 | CASSLDAGRGYYGYTF | TGTGCCAGCAGCTTAGATGCAGGGCGCGGCTACTATGGCTACACCTTC
- | TRBJ2-7 | - | TRBV7-9 | CASSLVGAVHEQYF | TGTGCCAGCAGCTTAGTGGGAGCGGTCCACGAGCAGTACTTC
- | TRBJ1-1 | - | TRBV6-5 | CASRPVSVGNTEAFF | TGTGCCAGCAGACCCGTCTCCGTCGGTAACACTGAAGCTTTCTTT
- | TRBJ1-2 | - | TRBV28 | CASSLTGIYGYTF | TGTGCCAGCAGCCTTACAGGGATCTATGGCTACACCTTC
- | TRBJ1-3 | - | TRBV28 | CASSLWGPGNTIYF | TGTGCCAGCAGCCTGTGGGGGCCCGGAAACACCATATATTTT